Each of the 10 T cell receptor beta chains below was sequenced from the same sample in a study of blood T cell repertoires in COVID-19. Profiling relied on immunoSEQ multiplex PCR, and the TCRdb table lists in-frame clones only, not all of them. This table holds 190,000 or so clones, 70% to 90% found once. Sequencing used PBMCs or T cells enriched from blood (not recorded which). The receptor source for this set is a man aged 35 to 55 who had recovered from COVID-19.

The table lists this clone with a few counts. The chain has TRBV5-6 and TRBJ1-3; perhaps TRBD1 as D (6 bases). With 1 base removed from V and 0 bases from J, the gap between germline ends came to 8 bases. CDR3 length equals 15 residues. Germline V gene sequence: CDR1 SGHDT, CDR2 YYEEEE. The CDR3 nucleotides are TGTGCCAGCAGCTTGATAGGGGGCTCTGGAAACACCATATATTTT. Its translation is CASSLIGGSGNTIYF. Looking up the rest from reference TRBV5-6 and TRBJ1-3 gives the full variable domain: DAGVTQSPTHLIKTRGQQVTLRCSPKSGHDTVSWYQQALGQGPQFIFQYYEEEERQRGNFPDRFSGHQFPNYSSELNVNALLLGDSALYLCASSLIGGSGNTIYFGEGSWLTVV.

The chain combines TRBV7-8 with TRBJ2-7, with D maybe TRBD1 (5 bases). The CDR3 runs to 14 residues. V was clipped by 3 bases and J by 9 bases, with 18 bases between them. Germline assignment: CDR1 SGHVS and CDR2 FQNEAQ. The CDR3 loop reads CASSFSDTQVGQYF. The CDR3 region has the DNA TGTGCCAGCAGCTTCTCGGACACTCAGGTTGGGCAGTACTTC.

The V call is TRBV24-1, the J call TRBJ2-7; D possibly corresponds to TRBD1 (6 bases). CDR1 is KGHDR and CDR2 is SFDVKD in the germline V gene. Between the trimmed V and J ends, which lost 4 bases and 2 bases, there was a span of 14 bases. The CDR3 is made up of 15 amino acids. CDR3 in amino acids: CATSDPDRRPYEQYF. The DNA for the CDR3 is TGTGCCACCAGTGACCCCGACAGGAGACCCTACGAGCAGTACTTC.

This rearrangement joins TRBV20-1 to TRBJ1-1; D ambiguous. CDR1 is DFQATT, CDR2 SNEGSKA, per germline (reference sequence). V lost 0 bases and J 8 bases, leaving 7 bases between the germline ends. The CDR3 is 11 amino acids. The CDR3 region is CSARDRVEAFF. CDR3 coding DNA: TGCAGTGCTAGAGATCGGGTGGAAGCTTTCTTT.

In this sample, this clone turned up many times. The rearrangement uses TRBV5-1 and TRBJ1-6; D remains ambiguous. V lost 1 base and J 5 bases, leaving 10 bases between the germline ends. Germline V gene lookup returns CDR1 SGHRS and CDR2 YFSETQ. The length of the CDR3 is 15 residues. This chain's CDR3 is CASSLITDNNSPLHF. The CDR3 bases are TGCGCCAGCAGCTTGATTACAGACAATAATTCACCCCTCCACTTT.

The J gene is TRBJ1-2, the V gene TRBV19, with TRBD1 matching 8 bases. Germline V lookup: CDR1 LNHDA, CDR2 SQIVND (reference sequence). J gave up 2 bases and V 6 bases, and 2 bases lay outside the gene matches. This CDR3 has 13 residues. In DNA, the CDR3 is TGTGCCAGTAGGGACAGGGCAAACTATGGCTACACCTTC. Translating gives CASRDRANYGYTF.

V gene TRBV2 combines with J gene TRBJ2-1, with 14 bases lining up with TRBD2. V shed 5 bases and J 3 bases; nucleotides not matched to a gene: 9. This CDR3 is 18 amino acids long. Germline V gene data show CDR1 as SNHLY and CDR2 as FYNNEI. The CDR3 here is CASSIAGLAGDRYNEQFF. The CDR3 DNA follows: TGTGCCAGCAGTATTGCGGGACTAGCGGGGGATCGCTACAATGAGCAGTTCTTC.

V is TRBV7-8 and J is TRBJ1-1; 7 bases fit TRBD1. CDR3 length equals 15 residues. V dropped 5 bases and J dropped 3; count of bases not matched to a gene: 9. CDR1 is SGHVS, CDR2 FQNEAQ, per germline. CDR3 coding DNA: TGTGCCAGCAGCCAAGTACAGGGGTCCCACACTGAAGCTTTCTTT. Translated, it gives CASSQVQGSHTEAFF.

This clone was recorded only once. The rearrangement links TRBV5-1 to TRBJ2-5; 9 bases match TRBD1. The CDR3 runs 15 residues. With 7 bases clipped from V and 5 bases from J, the junction kept 12 bases outside the gene matches. The germline gives CDR1 SGHRS, CDR2 YFSETQ. The CDR3 reads CASRPLGQGRETQYF. The CDR3 DNA reads TGCGCCAGCCGACCCTTGGGACAGGGAAGGGAGACCCAGTACTTC.

The chain couples TRBV6-5 to TRBJ2-4, with D possibly being TRBD1 (5 bases). The CDR3 covers 13 residues. The germline V gene has CDR1 MNHEY and CDR2 SVGAGI. V dropped 11 bases and J dropped 9 bases, with 20 bases sitting between them. This chain's CDR3 is CASENGQGGIQYF. The CDR3, as DNA: TGTGCCTCAGAAAACGGGCAGGGTGGCATTCAGTACTTC.